A selection of T cell receptor beta chains follows, all from one sample in a study of blood T cell repertoires in COVID-19. Assay: immunoSEQ multiplex PCR; the TCRdb copy retains only in-frame clones and omits some. The table has approximately 200,000 clones, around 84% seen once; the top ten hold 4% to 6%. Input material: peripheral blood. The receptors shown here come from a woman in her fifties or sixties who had recovered from COVID-19. The conserved cysteine and the conserved F or W are not part of the CDR3 here. D genes are given only for firm matches. Size values are once, few and many counts, or a class for expanded clones, and some rows have none.

size	V	J	D	CDR3
many	TRBV15	TRBJ1-1	NA	ATSTTGSEAF
NA	TRBV7-9	TRBJ1-4	NA	ASSYETFWEKLF
NA	TRBV19	TRBJ1-1	TRBD1	ASLNRGNTEAF
once	TRBV6-6	TRBJ2-1	NA	ASSARQSSYNEQF
NA	TRBV5-1	TRBJ2-3	NA	ASSLGGFTRYTDTQY
NA	TRBV5-1	TRBJ1-4	NA	ASSPNPQIPNEKLF
NA	TRBV7-8	TRBJ1-3	TRBD1	ASSLAGTGSGNTIY
NA	TRBV4-2	TRBJ2-3	TRBD2	ASSQPGGGAGDTQY
NA	TRBV27	TRBJ2-7	NA	ASSLDGGYEQY
once	TRBV29-1	TRBJ2-5	NA	SGGGMGEETQY
NA	TRBV29-1	TRBJ2-2	NA	SVDMQVGGELF
once	TRBV4-3	TRBJ2-1	TRBD2	ASSQGRQRGGYNEQF
NA	TRBV4-2	TRBJ1-4	NA	ASSHPGGRSEKLF